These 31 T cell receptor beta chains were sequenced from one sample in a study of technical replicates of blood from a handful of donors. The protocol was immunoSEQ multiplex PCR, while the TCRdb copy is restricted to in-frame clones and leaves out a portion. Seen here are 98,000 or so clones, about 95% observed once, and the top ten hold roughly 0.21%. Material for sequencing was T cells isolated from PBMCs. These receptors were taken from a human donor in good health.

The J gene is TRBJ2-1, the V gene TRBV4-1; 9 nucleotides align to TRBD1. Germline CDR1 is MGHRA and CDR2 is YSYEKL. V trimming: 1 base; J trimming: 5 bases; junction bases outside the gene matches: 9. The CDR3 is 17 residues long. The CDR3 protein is CASSQVTGTGPHNEQFF. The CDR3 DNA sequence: TGCGCCAGCAGCCAAGTAACCGGGACAGGGCCCCACAATGAGCAGTTCTTC.

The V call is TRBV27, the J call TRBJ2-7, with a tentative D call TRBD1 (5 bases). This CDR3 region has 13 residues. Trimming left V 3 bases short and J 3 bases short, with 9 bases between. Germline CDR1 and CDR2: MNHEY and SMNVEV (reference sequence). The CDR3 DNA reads TGTGCCAGCAGTTTCTCCACAGGCTACGAGCAGTACTTC. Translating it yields CASSFSTGYEQYF.

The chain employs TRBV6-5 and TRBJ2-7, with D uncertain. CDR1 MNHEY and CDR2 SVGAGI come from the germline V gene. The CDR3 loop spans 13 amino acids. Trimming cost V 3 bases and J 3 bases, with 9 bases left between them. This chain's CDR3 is CASSYGSGYEQYF. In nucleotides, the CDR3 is TGTGCCAGCAGTTATGGGTCGGGCTACGAGCAGTACTTC.

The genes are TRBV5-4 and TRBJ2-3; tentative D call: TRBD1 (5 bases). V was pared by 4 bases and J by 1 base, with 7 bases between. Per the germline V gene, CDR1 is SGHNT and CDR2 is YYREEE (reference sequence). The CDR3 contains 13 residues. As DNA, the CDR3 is TGTGCCAGCAGCCTAGGGGGCACAGATACGCAGTATTTT. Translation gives CASSLGGTDTQYF.

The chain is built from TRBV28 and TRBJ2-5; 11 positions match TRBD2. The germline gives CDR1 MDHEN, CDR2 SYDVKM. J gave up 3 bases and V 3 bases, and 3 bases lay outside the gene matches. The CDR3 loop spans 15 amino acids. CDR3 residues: CASSFALAGEETQYF. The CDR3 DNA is TGTGCCAGCAGTTTTGCACTAGCGGGAGAAGAGACCCAGTACTTC.

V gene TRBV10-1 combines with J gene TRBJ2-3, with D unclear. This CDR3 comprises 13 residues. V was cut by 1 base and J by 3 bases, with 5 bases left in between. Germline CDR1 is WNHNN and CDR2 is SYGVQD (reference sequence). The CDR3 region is CASSELRTDTQYF. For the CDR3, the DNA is TGCGCCAGCAGTGAGTTACGGACAGATACGCAGTATTTT.

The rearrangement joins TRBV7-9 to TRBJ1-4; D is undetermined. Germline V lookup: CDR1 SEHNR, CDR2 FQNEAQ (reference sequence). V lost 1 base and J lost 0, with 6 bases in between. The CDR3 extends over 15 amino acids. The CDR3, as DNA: TGTGCCAGCAGCTTAGGACTGGCAACTAATGAAAAACTGTTTTTT. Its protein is CASSLGLATNEKLFF.

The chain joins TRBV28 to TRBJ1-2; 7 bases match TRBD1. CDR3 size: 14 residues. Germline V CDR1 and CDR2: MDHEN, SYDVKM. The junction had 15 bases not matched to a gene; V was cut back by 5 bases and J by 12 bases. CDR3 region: CASSETRQGPAHTF. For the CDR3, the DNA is TGTGCCAGCAGTGAAACCAGACAGGGCCCCGCTCACACCTTC.

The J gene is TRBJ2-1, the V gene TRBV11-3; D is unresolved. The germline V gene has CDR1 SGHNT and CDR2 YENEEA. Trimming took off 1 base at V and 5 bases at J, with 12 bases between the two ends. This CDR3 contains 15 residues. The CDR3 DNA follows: TGTGCCAGCAGCTTAGTTCTGGCAGAGGACAATGAGCAGTTCTTC. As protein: CASSLVLAEDNEQFF.

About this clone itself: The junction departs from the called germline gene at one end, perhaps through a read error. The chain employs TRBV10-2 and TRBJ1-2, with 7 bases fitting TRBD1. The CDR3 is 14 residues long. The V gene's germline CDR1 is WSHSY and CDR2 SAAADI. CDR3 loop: CASSPDRSNYGYTF. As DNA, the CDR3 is TGCGCCAGCAGTCCGGACAGGTCTAACTATGGTTACACCTTC.

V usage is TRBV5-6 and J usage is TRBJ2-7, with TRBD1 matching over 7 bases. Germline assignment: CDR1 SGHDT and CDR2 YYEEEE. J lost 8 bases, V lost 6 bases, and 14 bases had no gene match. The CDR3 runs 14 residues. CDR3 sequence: CASISGTAVTQQYF. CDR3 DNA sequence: TGTGCCAGCATCTCCGGGACAGCCGTTACTCAGCAGTACTTC.

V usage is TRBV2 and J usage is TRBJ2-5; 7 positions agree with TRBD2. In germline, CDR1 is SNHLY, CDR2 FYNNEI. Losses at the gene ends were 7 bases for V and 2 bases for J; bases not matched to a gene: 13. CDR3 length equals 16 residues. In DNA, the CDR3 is TGTGCCAGCATTAAAGGGAGGGCCGAACTTCAAGAGACCCAGTACTTC. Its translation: CASIKGRAELQETQYF.

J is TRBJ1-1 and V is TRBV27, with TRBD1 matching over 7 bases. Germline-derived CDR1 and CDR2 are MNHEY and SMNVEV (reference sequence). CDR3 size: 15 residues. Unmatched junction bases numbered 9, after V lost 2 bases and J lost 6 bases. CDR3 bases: TGTGCCAGCAGTTTAACCGGGACAGCCGATTCTGAAGCTTTCTTT. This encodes CASSLTGTADSEAFF.

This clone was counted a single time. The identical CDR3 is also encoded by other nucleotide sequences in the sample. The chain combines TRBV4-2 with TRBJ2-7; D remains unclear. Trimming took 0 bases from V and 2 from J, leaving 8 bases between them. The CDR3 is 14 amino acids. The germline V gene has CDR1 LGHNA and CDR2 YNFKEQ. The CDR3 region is CASSQDPGPYEQYF. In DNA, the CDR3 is TGTGCCAGCAGCCAAGATCCGGGTCCCTACGAGCAGTACTTC.

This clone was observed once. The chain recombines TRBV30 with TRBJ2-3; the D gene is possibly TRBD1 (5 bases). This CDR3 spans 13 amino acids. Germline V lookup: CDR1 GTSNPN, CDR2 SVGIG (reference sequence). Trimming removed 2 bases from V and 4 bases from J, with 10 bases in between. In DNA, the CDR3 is TGTGCCTGGAGTTCGGACACACCAGATACGCAGTATTTT. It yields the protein CAWSSDTPDTQYF.

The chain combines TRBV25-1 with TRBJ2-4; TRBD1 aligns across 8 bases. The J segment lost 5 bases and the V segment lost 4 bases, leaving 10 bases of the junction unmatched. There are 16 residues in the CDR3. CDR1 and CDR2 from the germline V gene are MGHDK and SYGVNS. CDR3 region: CASSAIHRGFENIQYF. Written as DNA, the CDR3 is TGTGCCAGCAGTGCCATACACAGGGGGTTCGAAAACATTCAGTACTTC.

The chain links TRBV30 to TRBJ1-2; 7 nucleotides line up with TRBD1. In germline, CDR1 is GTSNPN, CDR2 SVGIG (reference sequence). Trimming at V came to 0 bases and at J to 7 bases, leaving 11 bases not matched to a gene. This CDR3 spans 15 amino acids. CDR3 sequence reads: CAWSVQTGIISGYTF. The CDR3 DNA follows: TGTGCCTGGAGTGTACAGACAGGGATCATTAGTGGCTACACCTTC.

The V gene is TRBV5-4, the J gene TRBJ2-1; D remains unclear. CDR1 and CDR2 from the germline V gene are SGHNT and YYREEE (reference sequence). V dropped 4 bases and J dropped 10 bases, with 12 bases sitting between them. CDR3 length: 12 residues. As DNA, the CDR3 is TGTGCCAGCAGCCCTGACTTGAACGAGCAGTTCTTC. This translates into CASSPDLNEQFF.

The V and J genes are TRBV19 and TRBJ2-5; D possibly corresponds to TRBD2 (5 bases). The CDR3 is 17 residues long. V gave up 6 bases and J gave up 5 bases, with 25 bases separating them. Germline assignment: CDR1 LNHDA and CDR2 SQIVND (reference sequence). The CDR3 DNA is TGTGCCAGTAGGTTGAGAGCAACAGCGGCAGAGATGGAGACCCAGTACTTC. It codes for CASRLRATAAEMETQYF.

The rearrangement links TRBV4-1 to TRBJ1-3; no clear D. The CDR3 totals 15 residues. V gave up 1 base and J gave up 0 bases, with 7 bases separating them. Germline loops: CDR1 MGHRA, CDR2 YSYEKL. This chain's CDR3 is CASSQVTVSGNTIYF. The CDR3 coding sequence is TGCGCCAGCAGCCAAGTCACAGTCTCTGGAAACACCATATATTTT.

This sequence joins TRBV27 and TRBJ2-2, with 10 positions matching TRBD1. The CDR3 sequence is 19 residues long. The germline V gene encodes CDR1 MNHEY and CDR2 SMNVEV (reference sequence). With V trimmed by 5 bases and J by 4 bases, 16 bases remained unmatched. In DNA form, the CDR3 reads TGTGCCAGCAGTAGACTAGGCGGGACAGGGGCGATTTTCACCGGGGAGCTGTTTTTT. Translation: CASSRLGGTGAIFTGELFF.

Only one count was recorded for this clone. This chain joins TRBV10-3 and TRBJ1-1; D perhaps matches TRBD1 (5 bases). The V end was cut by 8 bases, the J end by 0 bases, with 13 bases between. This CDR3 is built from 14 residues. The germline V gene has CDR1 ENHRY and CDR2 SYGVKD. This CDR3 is CAISGGAMNTEAFF. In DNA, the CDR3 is TGTGCCATCTCTGGCGGGGCGATGAACACTGAAGCTTTCTTT.

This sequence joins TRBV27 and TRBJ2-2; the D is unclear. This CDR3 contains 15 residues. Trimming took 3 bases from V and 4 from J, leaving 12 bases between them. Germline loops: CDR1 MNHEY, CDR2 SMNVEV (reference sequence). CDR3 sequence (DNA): TGTGCCAGCAGTTTGCAGGTTATGTCCACCGGGGAGCTGTTTTTT. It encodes CASSLQVMSTGELFF.

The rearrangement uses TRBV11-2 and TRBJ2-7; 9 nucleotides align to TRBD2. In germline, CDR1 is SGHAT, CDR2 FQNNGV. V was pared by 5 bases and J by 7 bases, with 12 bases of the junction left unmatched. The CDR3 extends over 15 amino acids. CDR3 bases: TGTGCCAGCAGCCTATCGGCGGGGGGGTTTTCGGAGCAGTACTTC. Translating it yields CASSLSAGGFSEQYF.

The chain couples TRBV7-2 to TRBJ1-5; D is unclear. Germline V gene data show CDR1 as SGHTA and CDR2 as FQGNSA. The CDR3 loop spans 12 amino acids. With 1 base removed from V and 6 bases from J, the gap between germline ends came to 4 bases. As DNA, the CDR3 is TGTGCCAGCAGCTTAGTTAGTCAGCCCCAGCATTTT. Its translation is CASSLVSQPQHF.

CDR3 sequence: CASSQLRGGSTDTQYF. The CDR3 nucleotides are TGCGCCAGCAGCCAACTTCGGGGGGGTAGCACAGATACGCAGTATTTT. V is TRBV4-1 and J is TRBJ2-3; 8 bases align to TRBD2. The CDR3 is 16 amino acids. Germline V lookup: CDR1 MGHRA, CDR2 YSYEKL. Losses at the gene ends were 2 bases for V and 0 bases for J; bases not matched to a gene: 4.

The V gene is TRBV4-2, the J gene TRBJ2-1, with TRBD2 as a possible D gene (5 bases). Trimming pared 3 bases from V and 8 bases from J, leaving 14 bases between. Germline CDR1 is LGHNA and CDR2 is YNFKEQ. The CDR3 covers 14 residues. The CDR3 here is CASSQVGSIDEQFF. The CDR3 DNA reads TGTGCCAGCAGCCAGGTGGGGAGTATTGATGAGCAGTTCTTC.

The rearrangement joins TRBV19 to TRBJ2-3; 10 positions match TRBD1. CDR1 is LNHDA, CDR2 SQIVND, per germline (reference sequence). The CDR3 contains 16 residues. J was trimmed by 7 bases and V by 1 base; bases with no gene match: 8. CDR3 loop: CASSIGGGQGWNTQYF. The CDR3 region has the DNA TGTGCCAGTAGTATAGGTGGGGGACAGGGGTGGAATACGCAGTATTTT.

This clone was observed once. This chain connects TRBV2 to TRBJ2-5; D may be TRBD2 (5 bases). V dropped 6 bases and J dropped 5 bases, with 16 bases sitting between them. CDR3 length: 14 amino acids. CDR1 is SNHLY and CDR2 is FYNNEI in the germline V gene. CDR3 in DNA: TGTGCCAGCAGCGTCGGGGTAGCGAGGGAGACCCAGTACTTC. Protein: CASSVGVARETQYF.

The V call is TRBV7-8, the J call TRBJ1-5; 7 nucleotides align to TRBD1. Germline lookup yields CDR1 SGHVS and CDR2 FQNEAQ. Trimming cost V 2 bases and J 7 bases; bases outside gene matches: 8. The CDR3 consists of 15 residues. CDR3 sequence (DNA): TGTGCCAGCAGCTTAAAATTGACAGGGCGGCAGCCCCAGCATTTT. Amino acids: CASSLKLTGRQPQHF.

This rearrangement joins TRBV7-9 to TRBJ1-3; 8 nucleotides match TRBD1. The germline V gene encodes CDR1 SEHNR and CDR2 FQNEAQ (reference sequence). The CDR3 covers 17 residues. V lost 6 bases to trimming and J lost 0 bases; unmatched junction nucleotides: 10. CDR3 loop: CASRTRVTGDSGNTIYF. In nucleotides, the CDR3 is TGTGCCAGCAGGACCCGGGTGACAGGGGACTCTGGAAACACCATATATTTT.